Listed below are T cell receptor beta chains from one sample, sequenced in a study of response to subunit inactivated influenza vaccine. TCRdb processed the RT-PCR reads anew with MiXCR; each CDR3 protein has one entry. This table has approximately 700,000 distinct CDR3 sequences, about 15% appearing once. The input for sequencing was PBMCs from blood, taken 14 days before vaccination. These receptors all come from a man aged 50 or older who received an inactivated influenza vaccine. Both conserved end residues are part of each CDR3. D genes are given only for firm matches. Some rows have no size entry. The others give once, few or many, or a class for an expanded clone.

V	D	size	length	J	DNA	CDR3
TRBV9	-	many	14	TRBJ2-7	TGTGCCAGCAGCGTAGTAGGCCCGCCGGGGGAGCAGTACTTC	CASSVVGPPGEQYF
TRBV11-2	-	-	15	TRBJ2-3	TGTGCCAGCAGCTTATTTCGACTACCCACAGATACGCAGTATTTT	CASSLFRLPTDTQYF
TRBV7-2	TRBD2	few	15	TRBJ2-2	TGTGCCAGCAGATATACTAGCGGCAGCACCGGGGAGCTGTTTTTT	CASRYTSGSTGELFF
TRBV7-3	-	few	15	TRBJ2-1	TGTGCCAGCAGCTCCCAGTCCAGCTCCTACAATGAGCAGTTCTTC	CASSSQSSSYNEQFF
TRBV2	TRBD1	many	13	TRBJ2-1	TGTGCCAGCATGGGGACAGGGGGCAATGAGCAGTTCTTC	CASMGTGGNEQFF
TRBV5-1	-	-	15	TRBJ2-2	TGCGCCAGCAGCTCAGGCGGGTCGAACACCGGGGAGCTGTTTTTT	CASSSGGSNTGELFF
TRBV4-2	-	-	15	TRBJ1-6	TGTGCCAGCAGCCAAGAGAACAGGATGAATTCACCCCTCCACTTT	CASSQENRMNSPLHF
TRBV3-1	TRBD2	few	16	TRBJ2-1	TGTGCCAGCAGCCAAGATACATGGACTAGTTACAATGAGCAGTTCTTC	CASSQDTWTSYNEQFF
TRBV15	-	few	14	TRBJ2-5	TGTGCCACCGCACCGGGGGGCTCTTGGGAGACCCAGTACTTC	CATAPGGSWETQYF
TRBV6-5	-	-	16	TRBJ2-3	TGTGCCAGCAGTTACGTCCAGGGAGAGCGTGCAGATACGCAGTATTTT	CASSYVQGERADTQYF
TRBV5-1	-	-	18	TRBJ2-1	TGCGCCAGCAGCTTTGGGGCGGGTGTAGCCCTCCCGGCCTATGAGCAGTTCTTC	CASSFGAGVALPAYEQFF
TRBV10-3	-	few	13	TRBJ2-7	TGTGCCATCAGTGAGTCGCCTGTCTCCCCTCGGGGCTTC	CAISESPVSPRGF
TRBV20-1	-	once	13	TRBJ1-6	TGCAGTGCTAGAGGACAGATCGATTCACCCCTCCACTTT	CSARGQIDSPLHF
TRBV10-3	TRBD1	few	14	TRBJ1-1	TGTGCCATCAGCGGACAGGGGTTAAACACTGAAGCTTTCTTT	CAISGQGLNTEAFF
TRBV7-8	TRBD2	few	16	TRBJ2-1	TGTGCCAGCAGCCCGAAGAGACTAGCGGGAGTGGGTGAGCAGTTCTTC	CASSPKRLAGVGEQFF
TRBV7-9	-	-	13	TRBJ1-2	TGTGCCAGCAGCTTAAGCCATAAGGCCGGCTACACCTTC	CASSLSHKAGYTF
TRBV12-3/TRBV12-4	-	many	11	TRBJ1-5	TGTGCCAGCAGTTTAAACAGCCGCCAGCATTTT	CASSLNSRQHF
TRBV6-1	TRBD2	-	17	TRBJ2-7	TGTGCCAGCAGTGAAGCGTCATCTAGCGGGATGGGGTACGAGCAGTACTTC	CASSEASSSGMGYEQYF
TRBV5-1	TRBD2	many	15	TRBJ2-1	TGCGCCAGCAGCCGCACTAGCGGGACCTACAATGAGCAGTTCTTC	CASSRTSGTYNEQFF
TRBV15	-	many	12	TRBJ1-4	TGTGCCACCAGCAGAGAGAACAGTAAACTGTTTTTT	CATSRENSKLFF
TRBV20-1	TRBD1	-	14	TRBJ1-4	TGCAGTGCTAACTCAGGGGGCCCTAATGAAAAACTGTTTTTT	CSANSGGPNEKLFF
TRBV28	TRBD1	many	14	TRBJ2-5	TGTGCCAGCAGTACTCGACAGGGGAAAGAGACCCAGTACTTC	CASSTRQGKETQYF
TRBV3-1	-	-	16	TRBJ2-5	TGTGCCAGCAGCCAAGGGGGAGGGGGTCTCCAAGAGACCCAGTACTTC	CASSQGGGGLQETQYF
TRBV10-2	TRBD2	-	16	TRBJ2-3	TGCGCCAGCAGTGAGTCTGCGCTAGCGGGAACAGATACGCAGTATTTT	CASSESALAGTDTQYF
TRBV5-1	TRBD1	few	15	TRBJ2-2	TGCGCCAGCAGCCCAGGGGGCGCGTACACCGGGGAGCTGTTTTTT	CASSPGGAYTGELFF
TRBV7-2	TRBD2	few	17	TRBJ2-1	TGTGCCAGCAGCTTAGCCATAGCGGGGGGTCACTACAATGAGCAGTTCTTC	CASSLAIAGGHYNEQFF
TRBV12-3/TRBV12-4	-	-	14	TRBJ1-1	TGTGCCAGCAGTGGAACAGGCCAGAACACTGAAGCTTTCTTT	CASSGTGQNTEAFF
TRBV5-6	-	many	12	TRBJ2-7	TGCGCCAGCAGCTTGGCTGACTACGAGCAGTACTTC	CASSLADYEQYF
TRBV28	-	-	12	TRBJ2-7	TGTGCCAGCAGTCGGCAAGACAGCGAGCAGTACTTC	CASSRQDSEQYF
TRBV29-1	-	-	13	TRBJ1-1	TGCAGCGTTCAACTCCGACAGAACACTGAAGCTTTCTTT	CSVQLRQNTEAFF
TRBV15	TRBD1	-	15	TRBJ1-1	TGTGCCACCAGCAGAGGTGGGACAGGGAACACTGAAGCTTTCTTT	CATSRGGTGNTEAFF
TRBV19	-	-	14	TRBJ2-2	TGTGCCAGTATTCGTGGTTCGAACACCGGGGAGCTGTTTTTT	CASIRGSNTGELFF
TRBV6-2/TRBV6-3	-	-	14	TRBJ2-2	TGTGCCAGCAGGGGGGCCGGGGTCGCCGGGGAGCTGTTTTTT	CASRGAGVAGELFF
TRBV11-2	-	few	14	TRBJ2-5	TGTGCCAGCAGCTTCAACTACGCGACGGAGACCCAGTACTTC	CASSFNYATETQYF
TRBV4-2	-	-	16	TRBJ1-6	TGTGCCAGCAGCCAAGACCGAACAGATTATAATTCACCCCTCCACTTT	CASSQDRTDYNSPLHF
TRBV7-3	TRBD2	-	14	TRBJ2-2	TGTGCCAGCAGCTCGCGTAGCGGGACCGGGGAGCTGTTTTTT	CASSSRSGTGELFF